Listed below are T cell receptor beta chains from one sample, sequenced in a study of regulatory T cells in long-lasting Graves disease. TCRdb re-analysed the multiplex PCR reads in MiXCR, keeping a single row per CDR3 protein. The sample has 450,000 or so distinct CDR3 sequences; around 21% are singletons. Sequencing used peripheral blood mononuclear cells (PBMCs), obtained when the disease was refractory, from a patient treated with antithyroid drugs. These receptors originate from a female donor with Graves disease. CDR3s include the opening cysteine and the closing phenylalanine or tryptophan. Clone size is given for some rows only: seen once, a few or many times, or a class if the clone is expanded.

j_call: TRBJ2-3; clone_size: .; v_call: TRBV7-2; cdr3_aa: CASRLVPPYRTSGTDTQYF
j_call: TRBJ2-2; clone_size: many; v_call: TRBV7-3; cdr3_aa: CASSPSYTGELFF
j_call: TRBJ1-6; clone_size: many; v_call: TRBV28; cdr3_aa: CASSSITSGGYNSPLHF
j_call: TRBJ1-1; clone_size: many; v_call: TRBV19; cdr3_aa: CASSTYPRKTGEGTEAFF
j_call: TRBJ2-7; clone_size: few; v_call: TRBV20-1; cdr3_aa: CSAPRGTRDQYF
j_call: TRBJ1-1; clone_size: many; v_call: TRBV6-1; cdr3_aa: CATDLWGNTEAFF
j_call: TRBJ1-1; clone_size: .; v_call: TRBV19; cdr3_aa: CATGDRGNTEAFF
j_call: TRBJ1-2; clone_size: few; v_call: TRBV6-1; cdr3_aa: CASKPRGFYGYTF
j_call: TRBJ1-1; clone_size: few; v_call: TRBV18; cdr3_aa: CASSRGKSNTEAFF
j_call: TRBJ2-1; clone_size: .; v_call: TRBV27; cdr3_aa: CASSRLLAYNEQFF
j_call: TRBJ2-3; clone_size: once; v_call: TRBV18; cdr3_aa: CASSPMDTQYF
j_call: TRBJ1-2; clone_size: many; v_call: TRBV28; cdr3_aa: CASSLEDNYGYTF
j_call: TRBJ2-7; clone_size: .; v_call: TRBV30; cdr3_aa: CAWTGLGRPNYEQYF
j_call: TRBJ2-1; clone_size: .; v_call: TRBV2; cdr3_aa: CASIKRQGLAGGPDNEQFF
j_call: TRBJ1-5; clone_size: few; v_call: TRBV6-2/TRBV6-3; cdr3_aa: CASSLPAGRGQPQHF
j_call: TRBJ1-1; clone_size: .; v_call: TRBV30; cdr3_aa: CAGWGGRGQRAFF
j_call: TRBJ2-2; clone_size: .; v_call: TRBV20-1; cdr3_aa: CSARDVTGLAGIGELFF
j_call: TRBJ2-2; clone_size: .; v_call: TRBV20-1; cdr3_aa: CSARGTLGAGELFF
j_call: TRBJ2-1; clone_size: once; v_call: TRBV12-3/TRBV12-4; cdr3_aa: CASSVAGLTYNEQFF
j_call: TRBJ2-1; clone_size: few; v_call: TRBV14; cdr3_aa: CASSFRAGGGYNEQFF
j_call: TRBJ2-5; clone_size: many; v_call: TRBV20-1; cdr3_aa: CSARQAGEDTQYF
j_call: TRBJ1-1; clone_size: many; v_call: TRBV6-1; cdr3_aa: CASLQLGRTEAFF
j_call: TRBJ2-5; clone_size: many; v_call: TRBV12-3/TRBV12-4; cdr3_aa: CASSLWTPQETQYF
j_call: TRBJ1-2; clone_size: .; v_call: TRBV27; cdr3_aa: CASSLSIRTPLEGYTF